Following are 16 T cell receptor beta chains from one sample sequenced in a study of blood T cell repertoires in COVID-19. Assay used: immunoSEQ multiplex PCR; TCRdb lists only in-frame clones, some missing. The repertoire holds some 32,000 clones, with just over 85% as singletons. The specimen sequenced was peripheral blood. The receptors shown here come from a human donor in a cohort sampled during active COVID-19.

This chain connects TRBV24-1 to TRBJ2-2, with 9 bases identical to TRBD1. V was clipped by 4 bases and J by 3 bases; unmatched bases: 5. CDR3 length equals 16 residues. Germline V CDR1 and CDR2: KGHDR, SFDVKD. CDR3 sequence reads: CATSDAGTGHTGELFF. The CDR3 bases are TGTGCCACCAGTGACGCCGGGACAGGGCACACCGGGGAGCTGTTTTTT.

The chain is built from TRBV7-2 and TRBJ2-5, with 10 nucleotides matching TRBD1. Germline V lookup: CDR1 SGHTA, CDR2 FQGNSA. This CDR3 has 14 amino acids. V dropped 4 bases and J dropped 5; count of bases not matched to a gene: 4. The DNA of the CDR3 is TGTGCCAGCAGCTCGTCGGACAGGGGGGAGACCCAGTACTTC. This translates into CASSSSDRGETQYF.

The rearrangement uses TRBV2 and TRBJ2-3; 7 bases align to TRBD1. The trim removed 6 bases at V and 3 bases at J, leaving 0 bases unmatched. CDR1 and CDR2 (germline): SNHLY, FYNNEI. CDR3 size: 12 residues. The CDR3 DNA follows: TGTGCCAGCAGGACAGGGACAGATACGCAGTATTTT. Amino acids: CASRTGTDTQYF.

Comment on this clone: One end of the junction is discordant with germline, which a read error may explain. V is TRBV7-7 and J is TRBJ2-2; D is uncertain. The CDR3 has 14 amino acids. Germline V gene lookup returns CDR1 SSHAT and CDR2 FNYEAQ (reference sequence). CDR3 protein: CASRESNTGGELFF. For the CDR3, the DNA is TGTGCTAGCAGAGAATCTAATACCGGCGGGGAGCTGTTTTTT.

This clone has just one count. This chain links TRBV6-5 with TRBJ1-5; 7 bases are a match to TRBD1. The CDR3 is 15 residues long. The V segment lost 8 bases and the J segment 1 base; nucleotides outside the gene matches: 8. CDR1 is MNHEY, CDR2 SVGAGI, per germline. The CDR3 loop reads CASSQEGASNQPQHF. CDR3 bases: TGTGCCAGCTCCCAGGAGGGGGCAAGCAATCAGCCCCAGCATTTT.

J is TRBJ1-6 and V is TRBV30, with TRBD1 as a possible D gene (5 bases). This CDR3 has 13 amino acids. Germline V gene sequence: CDR1 GTSNPN, CDR2 SVGIG (reference sequence). The germline V and J ends were trimmed by 2 bases and 7 bases, with 9 bases remaining between them. The CDR3 sequence is CAWSRRGNSPLHF. CDR3 DNA: TGTGCCTGGAGTAGACGGGGGAATTCACCCCTCCACTTT.

This clone was seen just once. The V and J genes are TRBV2 and TRBJ1-1; 7 positions match TRBD1. J lost 7 bases, V lost 5 bases, and 4 bases had no gene match. The V gene's germline CDR1 is SNHLY and CDR2 FYNNEI. The CDR3 consists of 12 residues. CDR3 bases: TGTGCCAGCAGTCGACAGGGTTATGAAGCTTTCTTT. It yields the protein CASSRQGYEAFF.

The gene calls are TRBV9 and TRBJ1-6, with TRBD1 as a possible D gene (6 bases). The CDR3 runs to 14 residues. CDR1 and CDR2 (germline): SGDLS, YYNGEE. V lost 1 base, J lost 7 bases, and 9 bases lay in between. CDR3 sequence (DNA): TGTGCCAGCAGCGTATCAGGGGACAATTCACCCCTCCACTTT. As protein: CASSVSGDNSPLHF.

This chain joins TRBV3-1 (or the pseudogene TRBV3-2) and TRBJ2-5; TRBD2 agrees at 7 bases. Germline CDR1 is LGHDT and CDR2 is YNNKEL (reference sequence). The CDR3 runs to 13 residues. J gave up 5 bases and V 6 bases, and 6 bases lay outside the gene matches. The CDR3 nucleotides are TGTGCCAGCAGACAGCGGGGTACGGAGACCCAGTACTTC. The encoded protein is CASRQRGTETQYF.

CDR3 region: CASSESGTPSYEQYF. As DNA, the CDR3 is TGCGCCAGCAGTGAATCGGGGACACCCTCCTACGAGCAGTACTTC. The V gene is TRBV10-1, the J gene TRBJ2-7; tentative D call: TRBD1 (6 bases). Per the germline V gene, CDR1 is WNHNN and CDR2 is SYGVQD (reference sequence). Trimming took 3 bases from V and 0 from J, leaving 12 bases between them. The CDR3 has 15 amino acids.

The V call is TRBV30, the J call TRBJ1-2; TRBD1 agrees at 7 bases. The CDR3 loop spans 16 amino acids. V lost 5 bases and J lost 4; bases outside the gene matches: 16. Germline loops: CDR1 GTSNPN, CDR2 SVGIG (reference sequence). CDR3 residues: CAWGKGGGALFYGYTF. For the CDR3, the DNA is TGTGCCTGGGGCAAAGGAGGGGGCGCACTATTCTATGGCTACACCTTC.

The chain uses TRBV6-5 and TRBJ2-5, with a weak D call TRBD1 (5 bases). CDR3 size: 12 residues. Deletions cut 6 bases from V and 5 bases from J, with 10 bases between. Germline CDR1 reads MNHEY; CDR2 reads SVGAGI. The CDR3 sequence is CASSPGWETQYF. CDR3 sequence (DNA): TGTGCCAGCAGCCCAGGGTGGGAGACCCAGTACTTC.

The chain employs TRBV7-3 and TRBJ2-1; 10 nucleotides match TRBD2. Unmatched junction bases numbered 16, after V lost 2 bases and J lost 0 bases. This CDR3 spans 21 amino acids. Per the germline V gene, CDR1 is SGHTA and CDR2 is FQGTGA. The CDR3 nucleotides are TGTGCCAGCAGCTTATTTCCCCCTCGCCTAGCGGGGGCGAGCTCCTACAATGAGCAGTTCTTC. Its translation: CASSLFPPRLAGASSYNEQFF. Filled out from reference TRBV7-3 and TRBJ2-1, the complete variable domain reads GAGVSQTPSNKVTEKGKYVELRCDPISGHTALYWYRQSLGQGPEFLIYFQGTGAADDSGLPNDRFFAVRPEGSVSTLKIQRTERGDSAVYLCASSLFPPRLAGASSYNEQFFGPGTRLTVL.

The chain links TRBV5-1 to TRBJ2-3; D remains unclear. V was shortened by 8 bases and J by 4 bases, with 8 bases between the two germline ends. Germline CDR1 is SGHRS and CDR2 is YFSETQ. The CDR3 is 11 amino acids. CDR3 sequence (DNA): TGCGCCAGTTCTGAGGCAGATACGCAGTATTTT. Translating gives CASSEADTQYF.

V usage is TRBV7-8 and J usage is TRBJ2-1; 7 positions match TRBD1. The V and J ends lost 3 bases and 5 bases, in that order; junction bases with no gene match: 7. The CDR3 sequence is 15 residues long. CDR1 is SGHVS and CDR2 is FQNEAQ in the germline V gene. The chain's CDR3 is CASSFPPRGNNEQFF. The CDR3 region has the DNA TGTGCCAGCAGCTTTCCCCCCAGGGGGAACAATGAGCAGTTCTTC.

CDR3: CSARTDQETQYF. The CDR3 DNA follows: TGCAGCGCCCGGACAGACCAAGAGACCCAGTACTTC. The gene calls are TRBV29-1 and TRBJ2-5; D possibly corresponds to TRBD1 (6 bases). The CDR3 extends over 12 amino acids. V was cut by 7 bases and J by 0 bases, with 9 bases left in between. Germline CDR1 and CDR2: SQVTM and ANQGSEA.